These 29 T cell receptor beta chains were sequenced from one sample in a study of blood T cell repertoires in COVID-19. Measured with immunoSEQ multiplex PCR; TCRdb has only the in-frame clones, and not every one. The data contain approximately 100,000 clones, approximately 83% of them singletons. The specimen sequenced was peripheral blood. The origin of the receptors is a woman aged 80 or older with active or convalescent COVID-19.

As to this clone: A junction end diverges from the germline sequence, so it may reflect a read error. The J gene is TRBJ1-4, the V gene TRBV4-1; TRBD1 is a possible D gene (5 bases). Germline loops: CDR1 MGHRA, CDR2 YSYEKL. The length of the CDR3 is 13 residues. The CDR3 DNA reads TGCGCCACCGCCCGAGGGACTAGTGAAAAACTGTTTTTT. This translates into CATARGTSEKLFF.

The chain combines TRBV15 with TRBJ2-5; 13 bases are a match to TRBD2. Germline loops: CDR1 LNHNV, CDR2 YYDKDF (reference sequence). V dropped 3 bases and J dropped 2; count of bases not matched to a gene: 6. The CDR3 contains 17 residues. The CDR3 DNA sequence: TGTGCCACCAGCAGGGGACTAGCGGGGACCCTTCAAGAGACCCAGTACTTC. Its protein product is CATSRGLAGTLQETQYF.

A few counts support this clone. The rearrangement uses TRBV6-5 and TRBJ1-1, with TRBD1 matching 8 bases. The CDR3 totals 15 residues. The J segment lost 5 bases and the V segment lost 0 bases, leaving 5 bases of the junction unmatched. The germline CDR1 and CDR2 sequences are MNHEY and SVGAGI. CDR3 region: CASSYSWTGSTEAFF. In nucleotides, the CDR3 is TGTGCCAGCAGTTACTCATGGACAGGGAGTACTGAAGCTTTCTTT.

The J gene is TRBJ2-1, the V gene TRBV3-1 (or the pseudogene TRBV3-2), with D perhaps TRBD2 (6 bases). V was clipped by 1 base and J by 0 bases, with 10 bases between them. CDR1 LGHDT and CDR2 YNNKEL come from the germline V gene (reference sequence). This CDR3 has 16 amino acids. CDR3 loop: CASSQAGTHSYNEQFF. CDR3 bases: TGTGCCAGCAGCCAAGCCGGGACTCACTCCTACAATGAGCAGTTCTTC.

The J gene is TRBJ2-7, the V gene TRBV28, with a possible D match to TRBD2 (7 bases). The V end was cut by 5 bases, the J end by 3 bases, with 26 bases between. The CDR3 consists of 18 residues. Germline CDR1 and CDR2: MDHEN and SYDVKM. The CDR3 DNA reads as TGTGCCAGCAGTCCCTTATCGGGGGGCCCAAGCGAAAACTACGAGCAGTACTTC. It specifies CASSPLSGGPSENYEQYF. The full variable domain, rest sourced from reference TRBV28 and TRBJ2-7, is DVKVTQSSRYLVKRTGEKVFLECVQDMDHENMFWYRQDPGLGLRLIYFSYDVKMKEKGDIPEGYSVSREKKERFSLILESASTNQTSMYLCASSPLSGGPSENYEQYFGPGTRLTVT.

The V gene is TRBV19, the J gene TRBJ1-5; tentatively, D is TRBD1 (6 bases). CDR1 LNHDA and CDR2 SQIVND come from the germline V gene (reference sequence). The CDR3 totals 15 residues. V was trimmed by 7 bases and J by 6 bases, leaving 19 bases between them. The CDR3 DNA reads TGTGCCAGTAAGAAACAGGGTGTTCTCGGTCAGCCCCAGCATTTT. Encoded protein: CASKKQGVLGQPQHF.

The rearrangement uses TRBV7-6 and TRBJ2-2, with a possible D match to TRBD2 (6 bases). CDR1 SGHVS and CDR2 FNYEAQ come from the germline V gene. Trimming removed 3 bases from V and 5 bases from J, with 19 bases in between. The CDR3 is 17 amino acids. Here the CDR3 reads CASSLGFGREETGELFF. In DNA form, the CDR3 reads TGTGCCAGCAGCTTGGGTTTTGGCAGGGAGGAGACCGGGGAGCTGTTTTTT.

This chain joins TRBV7-9 and TRBJ1-6; D not certain. Trimming took 5 bases from V and 12 from J, leaving 20 bases between them. The CDR3 covers 15 residues. The V gene's germline CDR1 is SEHNR and CDR2 FQNEAQ (reference sequence). CDR3 amino acids: CASSGGVPTVRPLHF. DNA for the CDR3: TGTGCCAGCAGCGGAGGTGTGCCGACTGTCCGACCCCTCCACTTT.

The chain is built from TRBV24-1 and TRBJ2-3; 7 bases are shared with TRBD2. Germline CDR1 KGHDR, CDR2 SFDVKD. This CDR3 region has 16 residues. V trimming: 3 bases; J trimming: 5 bases; junction bases outside the gene matches: 10. The DNA for the CDR3 is TGTGCCACCAGTGATCTCAACTTTGCGGGAGTAGATACGCAGTATTTT. This codes for CATSDLNFAGVDTQYF.

The rearrangement links TRBV11-3 to TRBJ2-1; D is possibly TRBD1 (5 bases). Germline V gives CDR1 SGHNT, CDR2 YENEEA. V lost 5 bases and J lost 6, with 17 bases in between. The CDR3 sequence is 15 residues long. CDR3 DNA: TGTGCCAGCAGCAAAGACAGTGGGAAGGGCAATGAGCAGTTCTTC. Its translation: CASSKDSGKGNEQFF.

The rearrangement links TRBV30 to TRBJ2-7; TRBD1 agrees at 8 bases. V shed 7 bases, J shed 6 bases, and the junction held 5 bases outside the gene matches. CDR1 is GTSNPN, CDR2 SVGIG, per germline (reference sequence). This CDR3 is 11 amino acids long. Here the CDR3 reads CAFRGLLEQYF. CDR3 sequence (DNA): TGTGCCTTCAGGGGGCTCCTCGAGCAGTACTTC.

The genes are TRBV6-1 and TRBJ1-2, with D perhaps TRBD1 (5 bases). This CDR3 is 13 amino acids long. Per the germline V gene, CDR1 is MNHNS and CDR2 is SASEGT. V dropped 1 base and J dropped 6 bases, with 9 bases sitting between them. The CDR3 bases are TGTGCCAGCAGTGAAGGACAGCGTAATGGCTACACCTTC. Its protein is CASSEGQRNGYTF.

This clone was seen just once. The V gene is TRBV14, the J gene TRBJ2-7, with D perhaps matching TRBD2 (6 bases). There are 12 residues in the CDR3. From germline, CDR1 is SGHDN and CDR2 FVKESK. V was clipped by 10 bases and J by 7 bases, with 17 bases between them. CDR3 nucleotides: TGTGCCACCGGAGGGTTTTCAGGGGAGCAGTACTTC. Its protein product is CATGGFSGEQYF.

The chain uses TRBV19 and TRBJ1-2; 8 nucleotides match TRBD1. V dropped 6 bases and J dropped 4; count of bases not matched to a gene: 7. The CDR3 is made up of 14 amino acids. Germline CDR1 reads LNHDA; CDR2 reads SQIVND (reference sequence). The CDR3 DNA follows: TGTGCCAGTAGGGGGACAGGACGTTCCTATGGCTACACCTTC. Encoded protein: CASRGTGRSYGYTF.

This sequence joins TRBV2 and TRBJ2-7; TRBD1 aligns across 7 bases. Germline V CDR1 and CDR2: SNHLY, FYNNEI. The CDR3 loop spans 14 amino acids. Unmatched junction bases numbered 3, after V lost 4 bases and J lost 0 bases. CDR3: CASSVAGGSYEQYF. CDR3 in DNA: TGTGCCAGCAGTGTAGCAGGGGGCTCCTACGAGCAGTACTTC. Looking up the rest from reference TRBV2 and TRBJ2-7 gives the full variable domain: EPEVTQTPSHQVTQMGQEVILRCVPISNHLYFYWYRQILGQKVEFLVSFYNNEISEKSEIFDDQFSVERPDGSNFTLKIRSTKLEDSAMYFCASSVAGGSYEQYFGPGTRLTVT.

This chain uses TRBV28 with TRBJ2-1, with 7 positions matching TRBD1. The CDR3 consists of 12 residues. CDR1 is MDHEN and CDR2 is SYDVKM in the germline V gene. The V gene end was trimmed by 2 bases and the J gene end by 15 bases; junction bases not matched to a gene: 7. CDR3 in amino acids: CASSLPQRGLFF. The CDR3 DNA follows: TGTGCCAGCAGTTTACCCCAGAGGGGGCTGTTCTTC.

J is TRBJ2-1 and V is TRBV10-3; TRBD2 aligns across 7 bases. V lost 6 bases and J lost 0; bases outside the gene matches: 2. The CDR3 consists of 14 residues. Germline V gene sequence: CDR1 ENHRY, CDR2 SYGVKD. The CDR3 is CAIRREGSYNEQFF. In DNA form, the CDR3 reads TGTGCCATCAGGAGGGAGGGCTCCTACAATGAGCAGTTCTTC.

This clone was counted between two and nine times. This sequence joins TRBV7-2 and TRBJ2-1; D gene uncertain. The ends were cut back, 2 bases at V and 9 bases at J, with 8 bases in the middle. Germline assignment: CDR1 SGHTA and CDR2 FQGNSA. The CDR3 is 12 amino acids. CDR3 nucleotide sequence: TGTGCCAGCAGCTTATCTTTCAGTGAGCAGTTCTTC. It yields the protein CASSLSFSEQFF.

This clone was seen only a few times. The V call is TRBV6-2 or TRBV6-3, the J call TRBJ1-2; D perhaps matches TRBD1 (6 bases). The CDR3 has 12 residues. From germline, CDR1 is MNHEY and CDR2 SVGEGT. The germline V and J ends were trimmed by 4 bases and 11 bases, with 14 bases remaining between them. DNA of the CDR3: TGTGCCAGCAGTTGGCACAGGGAAGGGTACACCTTC. It translates to CASSWHREGYTF.

The rearrangement links TRBV5-6 to TRBJ2-7; 7 nucleotides agree with TRBD2. Germline V gene data show CDR1 as SGHDT and CDR2 as YYEEEE. The junction had 9 bases not matched to a gene; V was cut back by 6 bases and J by 3 bases. This CDR3 contains 14 residues. Here the CDR3 reads CASKKGEGLYEQYF. The CDR3 DNA follows: TGTGCCAGCAAAAAAGGGGAGGGCCTCTACGAGCAGTACTTC. The full variable domain, its missing parts supplied by reference TRBV5-6 and TRBJ2-7, is DAGVTQSPTHLIKTRGQQVTLRCSPKSGHDTVSWYQQALGQGPQFIFQYYEEEERQRGNFPDRFSGHQFPNYSSELNVNALLLGDSALYLCASKKGEGLYEQYFGPGTRLTVT.

In this sample, this clone turned up once. V usage is TRBV5-3 and J usage is TRBJ2-7; D call uncertain. TRBV5-3 carries the ORF label, with uncertain function. V lost 3 bases to trimming and J lost 6 bases, with 13 bases between them. The CDR3 length is 13 residues. Here the CDR3 DNA reads TGTGCCAGAAGCTGTGGTACTGCGTCCGAGCAGTACTTC. Translating gives CARSCGTASEQYF.

This rearrangement joins TRBV5-1 to TRBJ1-1; the D is unclear. CDR1 is SGHRS and CDR2 is YFSETQ in the germline V gene. The CDR3 length is 15 residues. The V end was cut by 0 bases, the J end by 1 base, with 10 bases between. CDR3 protein: CASSLGSGSNTEAFF. CDR3 in DNA: TGCGCCAGCAGCTTGGGGTCGGGGTCGAACACTGAAGCTTTCTTT.

This clone was picked up a small number of times. Other DNA sequences from this sample encode an identical CDR3 as well. This chain joins TRBV20-1 and TRBJ1-1, with TRBD1 as a possible D gene (5 bases). Trimming removed 3 bases at V and 7 bases at J, with 6 bases between. Germline CDR1 DFQATT, CDR2 SNEGSKA (reference sequence). The CDR3 totals 10 residues. The CDR3 DNA is TGCAGTGCTAGGGACAATGAAGCTTTCTTT. Encoded protein: CSARDNEAFF.

The genes are TRBV3-1 (or the pseudogene TRBV3-2) and TRBJ2-7; 7 bases match TRBD1. Looked up from germline, CDR1 is LGHDT and CDR2 is YNNKEL (reference sequence). J was trimmed by 0 bases and V by 1 base; bases with no gene match: 6. The CDR3 has 16 amino acids. The CDR3: CASSQVGDRASYEQYF. The CDR3 nucleotides are TGTGCCAGCAGCCAAGTGGGTGACAGGGCCTCCTACGAGCAGTACTTC.

This chain links TRBV28 with TRBJ1-1, with a tentative D call TRBD1 (5 bases). Trimming stripped 6 bases from V and 4 bases from J, with 24 bases between. The germline CDR1 and CDR2 sequences are MDHEN and SYDVKM. CDR3 length equals 17 residues. The CDR3 nucleotides are TGTGCCAGCAGATTAAGGGGAAACAGTGGAGGGACCACTGAAGCTTTCTTT. Its translation is CASRLRGNSGGTTEAFF.

This rearrangement joins TRBV28 to TRBJ1-5; D uncertain. The CDR3 is made up of 16 amino acids. The ends were cut back, 3 bases at V and 0 bases at J, with 12 bases in the middle. Per the germline V gene, CDR1 is MDHEN and CDR2 is SYDVKM. CDR3 coding DNA: TGTGCCAGCAGTTTTTTGGCAATCGATAGCAATCAGCCCCAGCATTTT. Amino acids: CASSFLAIDSNQPQHF.

The chain couples TRBV30 to TRBJ1-4; 9 bases are a match to TRBD1. The CDR3 is 16 amino acids. With 0 bases clipped from V and 6 bases from J, the junction kept 8 bases outside the gene matches. The V gene's germline CDR1 is GTSNPN and CDR2 SVGIG (reference sequence). CDR3 DNA: TGTGCCTGGAGTGTACCCGGGACAGGGAAATATGAAAAACTGTTTTTT. Translated: CAWSVPGTGKYEKLFF.

CDR3 sequence reads: CASSYQGTGNNEQFF. The CDR3 nucleotides are TGTGCCAGCAGTTACCAAGGGACAGGGAACAATGAGCAGTTCTTC. The V and J genes are TRBV27 and TRBJ2-1; TRBD1 agrees at 9 bases. This CDR3 is 15 amino acids long. Germline assignment: CDR1 MNHEY and CDR2 SMNVEV (reference sequence). Trimming removed 4 bases from V and 5 bases from J; junction bases left unmatched: 6.

The gene calls are TRBV19 and TRBJ1-2, with TRBD1 matching 11 bases. The length of the CDR3 is 17 residues. The V gene's germline CDR1 is LNHDA and CDR2 SQIVND (reference sequence). J lost 4 bases, V lost 4 bases, and 11 bases had no gene match. Here the CDR3 reads CASSTTASGTGGYGYTF. DNA for the CDR3: TGTGCCAGTAGTACCACTGCGAGCGGGACAGGGGGCTATGGCTACACCTTC.